One sample yielded the 21 T cell receptor beta chains listed below, sequenced in a study of cytomegalovirus exposure and HLA in healthy donors. PCR amplification relied on 60 Vbeta primers (plus 13 Jbeta primers). Measured with immunoSEQ multiplex PCR; TCRdb has only the in-frame clones, and not every one. The table includes roughly 200,000 clones, about four fifths detected once. The sequencing sample was made of PBMCs. The origin of the receptors is a girl aged 10-17 years in good health and CMV-seropositive.

The CDR3 here is CASSQEVRRGAGETQYF. The CDR3 DNA reads as TGCGCCAGCAGCCAAGAAGTCCGGCGGGGGGCCGGGGAGACCCAGTACTTC. The chain links TRBV4-3 to TRBJ2-5; 8 nucleotides agree with TRBD2. V shed 0 bases and J 5 bases; nucleotides not matched to a gene: 11. Per germline, CDR1 LGHNA and CDR2 YSLEER. This CDR3 is built from 17 residues.

V and J are TRBV28 and TRBJ1-5; D possibly corresponds to TRBD1 (6 bases). Germline V CDR1 and CDR2: MDHEN, SYDVKM. The CDR3 is 17 amino acids. Trimming took off 5 bases at V and 7 bases at J, with 24 bases between the two ends. This CDR3 is CASSRTQTGRVRQPQHF. DNA for the CDR3: TGTGCCAGCAGTCGCACCCAAACAGGGAGGGTACGGCAGCCCCAGCATTTT.

The chain couples TRBV19 to TRBJ1-6; 10 nucleotides agree with TRBD1. From germline, CDR1 is LNHDA and CDR2 SQIVND (reference sequence). V dropped 6 bases and J dropped 9; count of bases not matched to a gene: 8. CDR3 length: 15 amino acids. CDR3 residues: CASSMDRGESSPLHF. CDR3 sequence (DNA): TGTGCCAGTAGCATGGACAGGGGGGAGAGTTCACCCCTCCACTTT. The full variable domain, rest sourced from reference TRBV19 and TRBJ1-6, is DGGITQSPKYLFRKEGQNVTLSCEQNLNHDAMYWYRQDPGQGLRLIYYSQIVNDFQKGDIAEGYSVSREKKESFPLTVTSAQKNPTAFYLCASSMDRGESSPLHFGNGTRLTVT.

The chain employs TRBV5-1 and TRBJ1-1; 8 nucleotides align to TRBD1. The CDR3 has 14 amino acids. J was trimmed by 6 bases and V by 3 bases; bases with no gene match: 7. Germline CDR1 SGHRS, CDR2 YFSETQ. The CDR3, as DNA: TGCGCCAGCAGCTCGACAGGGGTCAGAGCTGAAGCTTTCTTT. It encodes CASSSTGVRAEAFF.

This clone was picked up a small number of times. The rearrangement joins TRBV11-2 to TRBJ2-7; a weak D match, TRBD1 (6 bases). The V gene lost 2 bases and the J gene lost 3 bases, with 8 bases spanning the gap. The CDR3 is 13 residues long. CDR1 is SGHAT, CDR2 FQNNGV, per germline. The CDR3: CASSLKTGYEQYF. Written as DNA, the CDR3 is TGTGCCAGCAGCTTAAAGACAGGCTACGAGCAGTACTTC.

The chain uses TRBV7-2 and TRBJ2-5; 8 bases align to TRBD2. This CDR3 is built from 13 residues. Germline assignment: CDR1 SGHTA and CDR2 FQGNSA. Trimming cost V 3 bases and J 5 bases; bases outside gene matches: 2. The CDR3 DNA reads TGTGCCAGCAGCTTCGGGGGGGGTGAGACCCAGTACTTC. Its protein is CASSFGGGETQYF.

The V and J genes are TRBV5-1 and TRBJ2-3, with 7 positions matching TRBD2. This CDR3 has 16 residues. CDR1 is SGHRS and CDR2 is YFSETQ in the germline V gene. Trimming at V came to 4 bases and at J to 2 bases, leaving 10 bases not matched to a gene. The CDR3 region is CASSVAPSGNTDTQYF. CDR3 nucleotide sequence: TGCGCCAGCAGCGTCGCGCCTAGCGGAAACACAGATACGCAGTATTTT.

The chain uses TRBV5-6 and TRBJ2-2, with TRBD1 matching 10 bases. The CDR3 consists of 16 residues. Trimming at V came to 1 base and at J to 5 bases, leaving 5 bases not matched to a gene. Germline loops: CDR1 SGHDT, CDR2 YYEEEE. CDR3 protein: CASSLPGQGPTGELFF. The CDR3 DNA reads TGTGCCAGCAGCTTGCCGGGACAGGGGCCTACCGGGGAGCTGTTTTTT.

This clone has just one count. The rearrangement uses TRBV4-1 and TRBJ2-7; D unclear. The CDR3 has 17 amino acids. Looked up from germline, CDR1 is MGHRA and CDR2 is YSYEKL. V was clipped by 1 base and J by 0 bases, with 16 bases between them. In DNA, the CDR3 is TGCGCCAGCAGCCAAGTCCACAGTCAGATGAGCTCCTACGAGCAGTACTTC. Translating it yields CASSQVHSQMSSYEQYF.

The chain combines TRBV2 with TRBJ1-6; TRBD1 matches at 7 bases. V shed 5 bases, J shed 9 bases, and the junction held 7 bases outside the gene matches. The CDR3 length is 14 residues. Germline lookup yields CDR1 SNHLY and CDR2 FYNNEI. In nucleotides, the CDR3 is TGTGCCAGCAGTCCCCGGGACAGCCCTTCACCCCTCCACTTT. It is translated as CASSPRDSPSPLHF. Looking up the rest from reference TRBV2 and TRBJ1-6 gives the full variable domain: EPEVTQTPSHQVTQMGQEVILRCVPISNHLYFYWYRQILGQKVEFLVSFYNNEISEKSEIFDDQFSVERPDGSNFTLKIRSTKLEDSAMYFCASSPRDSPSPLHFGNGTRLTVT.

This clone came up a few times. V and J are TRBV4-3 and TRBJ2-1, with TRBD2 identical over 9 bases. Trimming at V came to 0 bases and at J to 0 bases, leaving 6 bases not matched to a gene. The CDR3 loop spans 18 amino acids. Germline V gene data show CDR1 as LGHNA and CDR2 as YSLEER. The CDR3 here is CASSQDFSGGTSYNEQFF. The CDR3 DNA sequence: TGCGCCAGCAGCCAAGATTTCAGCGGGGGGACCTCCTACAATGAGCAGTTCTTC.

The V call is TRBV10-1, the J call TRBJ2-5; D remains unclear. The CDR3 is 11 amino acids. CDR1 and CDR2 from the germline V gene are WNHNN and SYGVQD (reference sequence). Trimming stripped 2 bases from V and 7 bases from J, with 5 bases between. The CDR3 loop is CASSEGGTQYF. In nucleotides, the CDR3 is TGCGCCAGCAGTGAGGGCGGGACCCAGTACTTC.

The chain couples TRBV9 to TRBJ2-7; unclear D gene. Germline CDR1 SGDLS, CDR2 YYNGEE. This CDR3 is built from 14 residues. Trimming took off 0 bases at V and 2 bases at J, with 9 bases between the two ends. CDR3 nucleotide sequence: TGTGCCAGCAGCGTAGTTCCGGGTCCCTACGAGCAGTACTTC. It specifies CASSVVPGPYEQYF. Using reference TRBV9 and TRBJ2-7 for the parts outside the CDR3, the full variable domain is DSGVTQTPKHLITATGQRVTLRCSPRSGDLSVYWYQQSLDQGLQFLIQYYNGEERAKGNILERFSAQQFPDLHSELNLSSLELGDSALYFCASSVVPGPYEQYFGPGTRLTVT.

The chain joins TRBV10-3 to TRBJ2-1; 14 positions agree with TRBD2. The CDR3 extends over 15 amino acids. Germline V gene sequence: CDR1 ENHRY, CDR2 SYGVKD. Trimming cost V 7 bases and J 5 bases; bases outside gene matches: 4. The CDR3 spells CAIMTSGGVNNEQFF. CDR3 DNA sequence: TGTGCCATCATGACTAGCGGGGGGGTAAACAATGAGCAGTTCTTC.

This clone was seen only once. A read error may account for a junction end that differs from germline. The CDR3 sequence: CVSSSTGYSYEQYF. CDR3 DNA: TGTGTCAGCAGCTCCACAGGTTACTCCTACGAGCAGTACTTC. The J gene is TRBJ2-7, the V gene TRBV6-6; D might be TRBD1 (5 bases). This CDR3 has 14 amino acids. Germline V gene data show CDR1 as MNHNY and CDR2 as SVGAGI (reference sequence).

This clone has a handful of counts. This chain uses TRBV25-1 with TRBJ2-1; D uncertain. The length of the CDR3 is 13 residues. V was clipped by 4 bases and J by 1 base, with 5 bases between them. Germline-derived CDR1 and CDR2 are MGHDK and SYGVNS. CDR3 in amino acids: CASSVESYNEQFF. The CDR3 DNA reads as TGTGCCAGCAGTGTAGAGTCCTACAATGAGCAGTTCTTC.

The chain carries TRBV6-5 and TRBJ1-1, with 7 bases matching TRBD1. Germline trimming cut 6 bases from V and 8 bases from J; bases unmatched to any gene: 3. CDR3 length equals 11 residues. The V gene's germline CDR1 is MNHEY and CDR2 SVGAGI. CDR3 bases: TGTGCCAGCAGCCCGGGACAGGAAGCTTTCTTT. Protein sequence: CASSPGQEAFF.

J is TRBJ1-6 and V is TRBV10-3; possible D gene TRBD1, 5 bases. CDR3 length: 15 residues. CDR1 is ENHRY and CDR2 is SYGVKD in the germline V gene. Trimming took off 0 bases at V and 5 bases at J, with 8 bases between the two ends. The CDR3 DNA reads as TGTGCCATCAGTGAGTCGTCCAGGGATAATTCACCCCTCCACTTT. Encoded protein: CAISESSRDNSPLHF.

This clone has just a few counts. J is TRBJ2-1 and V is TRBV2; 12 bases line up with TRBD2. V shed 2 bases and J 10 bases; nucleotides not matched to a gene: 6. The CDR3 is made up of 15 amino acids. The germline V gene encodes CDR1 SNHLY and CDR2 FYNNEI. The CDR3 sequence is CASSERASGGGEQFF. As DNA, the CDR3 is TGTGCCAGCAGTGAAAGGGCTAGCGGGGGGGGCGAGCAGTTCTTC.

V and J are TRBV30 and TRBJ1-5; possibly TRBD1 for D (6 bases). V lost 2 bases and J lost 3, with 14 bases in between. The CDR3 loop spans 15 amino acids. The germline V gene encodes CDR1 GTSNPN and CDR2 SVGIG (reference sequence). The CDR3 sequence: CAWSPLTGYNQPQHF. In DNA form, the CDR3 reads TGTGCCTGGAGTCCACTTACAGGGTACAATCAGCCCCAGCATTTT.

The rearrangement links TRBV27 to TRBJ1-1; D call uncertain. Germline values: CDR1 MNHEY, CDR2 SMNVEV (reference sequence). Trimming took off 7 bases at V and 6 bases at J, with 15 bases between the two ends. The CDR3 extends over 13 amino acids. The CDR3 protein is CASKESGWAEAFF. CDR3 coding DNA: TGTGCCAGCAAGGAGTCGGGTTGGGCTGAAGCTTTCTTT.